The 30 T cell receptor beta chains below come from one sample, sequenced in a study of cytomegalovirus exposure and HLA in healthy donors. A multiplex PCR was run with 60 Vbeta primers and 13 Jbeta primers. Sequencing was performed with immunoSEQ multiplex PCR; in TCRdb, only in-frame clones are kept and a portion is missing. The repertoire consists of roughly 120,000 clones, with 75% to 90% occurring once and the leading ten covering approximately 8.8%. The specimen sequenced was PBMCs. All receptors derive from a female donor in good health and CMV-seropositive.

The chain employs TRBV28 and TRBJ1-2; 7 bases are a match to TRBD1. The V and J ends lost 6 bases and 7 bases, in that order; junction bases with no gene match: 14. The CDR3 is 15 residues long. CDR1 and CDR2 from the germline V gene are MDHEN and SYDVKM. CDR3 bases: TGTGCCAGCAGGACCGTCTCCGGGACAGAAGGTGGCTACACCTTC. Encoded protein: CASRTVSGTEGGYTF.

DNA for the CDR3: TGTGCCAGCAGCCCACAGGGGTCCACTGAAGCTTTCTTT. This encodes CASSPQGSTEAFF. The rearrangement uses TRBV11-2 and TRBJ1-1, with TRBD1 identical over 7 bases. Germline V gene lookup returns CDR1 SGHAT and CDR2 FQNNGV. The CDR3 is made up of 13 amino acids. The J segment lost 4 bases and the V segment lost 5 bases, leaving 4 bases of the junction unmatched. Full variable domain (rest looked up from reference TRBV11-2 and TRBJ1-1): EAGVAQSPRYKIIEKRQSVAFWCNPISGHATLYWYQQILGQGPKLLIQFQNNGVVDDSQLPKDRFSAERLKGVDSTLKIQPAKLEDSAVYLCASSPQGSTEAFFGQGTRLTVV.

The rearrangement links TRBV5-1 to TRBJ2-5, with D perhaps TRBD1 (5 bases). Trimming stripped 0 bases from V and 5 bases from J, with 5 bases between. This CDR3 comprises 12 residues. Germline-derived CDR1 and CDR2 are SGHRS and YFSETQ. CDR3 bases: TGCGCCAGCAGCTTGGAGGGGGAGACCCAGTACTTC. Protein product: CASSLEGETQYF.

This clone has a handful of counts. The chain links TRBV19 to TRBJ2-7; TRBD2 matches 10 bases. The CDR3 consists of 15 residues. CDR1 is LNHDA, CDR2 SQIVND, per germline (reference sequence). V shed 3 bases, J shed 1 base, and the junction held 3 bases outside the gene matches. CDR3 region: CASSIRTSGSYEQYF. CDR3 nucleotides: TGTGCCAGTAGTATTCGGACTAGCGGTTCCTACGAGCAGTACTTC.

V and J are TRBV2 and TRBJ1-1; D unclear. Germline V gene data show CDR1 as SNHLY and CDR2 as FYNNEI. This CDR3 region has 11 residues. The ends were cut back, 5 bases at V and 6 bases at J, with 7 bases in the middle. Here the CDR3 reads CASSSSSEAFF. In nucleotides, the CDR3 is TGTGCCAGCAGTTCTTCCTCTGAAGCTTTCTTT. Based on the CDR3 plus reference TRBV2 and TRBJ1-1, the full variable domain is EPEVTQTPSHQVTQMGQEVILRCVPISNHLYFYWYRQILGQKVEFLVSFYNNEISEKSEIFDDQFSVERPDGSNFTLKIRSTKLEDSAMYFCASSSSSEAFFGQGTRLTVV.

This CDR3 is CASSTSLLTGHDGYTF. The CDR3 region has the DNA TGTGCCAGCAGCACCTCCCTCCTGACAGGTCACGATGGCTACACCTTC. This sequence joins TRBV27 and TRBJ1-2, with D possibly being TRBD1 (6 bases). The germline V and J ends were trimmed by 6 bases and 6 bases, with 23 bases remaining between them. This CDR3 is 16 amino acids long. The germline V gene encodes CDR1 MNHEY and CDR2 SMNVEV (reference sequence).

This clone has more than one count but fewer than ten. The chain has TRBV7-2 and TRBJ1-1; TRBD1 is a possible D gene (5 bases). This CDR3 has 14 residues. Between the trimmed V and J ends, which lost 1 base and 10 bases, there was a span of 16 bases. Germline loops: CDR1 SGHTA, CDR2 FQGNSA. As DNA, the CDR3 is TGTGCCAGCAGCTTAGACCAGGGCCGGATAGGAGCTTTCTTT. It yields the protein CASSLDQGRIGAFF.

The J gene is TRBJ2-2, the V gene TRBV7-2; D is possibly TRBD2 (5 bases). V lost 5 bases and J 5 bases, leaving 9 bases between the germline ends. CDR1 and CDR2 from the germline V gene are SGHTA and FQGNSA. The CDR3 runs to 13 residues. The CDR3: CASSPRGTGELFF. DNA for the CDR3: TGTGCCAGCAGCCCCCGAGGGACCGGGGAGCTGTTTTTT.

The chain employs TRBV25-1 and TRBJ1-1; D remains unclear. V gave up 0 bases and J gave up 5 bases, with 13 bases separating them. Per the germline V gene, CDR1 is MGHDK and CDR2 is SYGVNS. This CDR3 comprises 15 residues. The CDR3 nucleotides are TGTGCCAGCAGTGAATATTATCCCGGAGGAACTGAAGCTTTCTTT. As protein: CASSEYYPGGTEAFF.

The chain employs TRBV19 and TRBJ1-6; unclear D gene. Germline CDR1 and CDR2: LNHDA and SQIVND (reference sequence). V shed 7 bases and J shed 12 bases, with 13 bases lying between them. CDR3 length: 12 residues. The DNA for the CDR3 is TGTGCCAGTATTAATCCTCCAGGACCCCTCCACTTT. It yields the protein CASINPPGPLHF.

The chain links TRBV14 to TRBJ2-5; possible D gene TRBD2, 6 bases. Judging by the DNA end, TRBJ2-7 fits better; the J call may be wrong. Germline CDR1 SGHDN, CDR2 FVKESK. CDR3 length: 14 residues. This CDR3 is CASAGTGGYYEQYF. DNA of the CDR3: TGTGCCAGCGCAGGGACCGGGGGTTACTACGAGCAGTACTTC.

The chain uses TRBV19 and TRBJ1-3; 9 bases agree with TRBD1. Unmatched junction bases numbered 6, after V lost 5 bases and J lost 1 base. The CDR3 length is 16 residues. CDR1 LNHDA and CDR2 SQIVND come from the germline V gene (reference sequence). CDR3 amino acids: CASSPWTGESGNTIYF. The CDR3 nucleotides read TGTGCCAGTAGTCCGTGGACAGGGGAGTCTGGAAACACCATATATTTT.

The rearrangement joins TRBV18 to TRBJ1-5; D perhaps matches TRBD1 (5 bases). Between the trimmed V and J ends, which lost 3 bases and 2 bases, there was a span of 11 bases. CDR3 length equals 15 residues. Germline V gene lookup returns CDR1 KGHSH and CDR2 LQKENI. CDR3 coding DNA: TGTGCCAGCTCACCGGCGGGGGGTGGCAATCAGCCCCAGCATTTT. Encoded protein: CASSPAGGGNQPQHF. Together with reference TRBV18 and TRBJ1-5, the CDR3 gives the full variable domain: NAGVMQNPRHLVRRRGQEARLRCSPMKGHSHVYWYRQLPEEGLKFMVYLQKENIIDESGMPKERFSAEFPKEGPSILRIQQVVRGDSAAYFCASSPAGGGNQPQHFGDGTRLSIL.

This rearrangement joins TRBV10-3 to TRBJ2-1; maybe TRBD2 (6 bases). This CDR3 contains 13 residues. Per germline, CDR1 ENHRY and CDR2 SYGVKD. Trimming stripped 4 bases from V and 3 bases from J, with 7 bases between. The CDR3 coding sequence is TGTGCCATCAGTGGGGGGGTCTACAATGAGCAGTTCTTC. Encoded protein: CAISGGVYNEQFF.

The chain uses TRBV19 and TRBJ2-2; D may be TRBD2 (6 bases). The CDR3 is 13 residues long. Trimming cost V 3 bases and J 10 bases, with 12 bases left between them. In germline, CDR1 is LNHDA, CDR2 SQIVND (reference sequence). The CDR3 DNA follows: TGTGCCAGTAGTATCTCGGGGACTCTGGAGCTGTTTTTT. Its protein product is CASSISGTLELFF.

The V gene is TRBV28, the J gene TRBJ1-4, with TRBD1 matching 10 bases. This CDR3 comprises 17 residues. V dropped 0 bases and J dropped 6; count of bases not matched to a gene: 7. Germline V CDR1 and CDR2: MDHEN, SYDVKM. CDR3 region: CASSLWGSGTGDEKLFF. The CDR3 nucleotides are TGTGCCAGCAGTTTATGGGGGTCCGGGACAGGGGATGAAAAACTGTTTTTT.

The chain is built from TRBV27 and TRBJ2-3; tentatively, D is TRBD1 (5 bases). This CDR3 has 15 residues. V was shortened by 0 bases and J by 0 bases, with 7 bases between the two germline ends. Germline V CDR1 and CDR2: MNHEY, SMNVEV (reference sequence). CDR3 sequence reads: CASSLSWGSTDTQYF. DNA for the CDR3: TGTGCCAGCAGTTTATCTTGGGGCAGCACAGATACGCAGTATTTT.

This clone is a singleton in its sample. The gene calls are TRBV4-1 and TRBJ2-7; 10 nucleotides line up with TRBD1. The junction had 3 bases not matched to a gene; V was cut back by 2 bases and J by 2 bases. CDR1 is MGHRA, CDR2 YSYEKL, per germline. The CDR3 extends over 15 amino acids. The CDR3 DNA reads as TGCGCCAGCAGCCAAACGGGACAGGGGACCTACGAGCAGTACTTC. Its translation: CASSQTGQGTYEQYF.

This clone was observed a single time. The V and J genes are TRBV4-1 and TRBJ1-4, with D maybe TRBD1 (5 bases). CDR1 and CDR2 from the germline V gene are MGHRA and YSYEKL. The length of the CDR3 is 15 residues. Trimming removed 1 base from V and 5 bases from J, with 11 bases in between. In nucleotides, the CDR3 is TGCGCCAGCAGCCAAGCAGGGCAAGGGAATGAAAAACTGTTTTTT. It encodes CASSQAGQGNEKLFF.

This chain links TRBV4-3 with TRBJ1-1, with D possibly matching TRBD1 (6 bases). Between the trimmed V and J ends, which lost 2 bases and 2 bases, there was a span of 15 bases. CDR3 length: 16 residues. Germline CDR1 reads LGHNA; CDR2 reads YSLEER. The CDR3 DNA follows: TGCGCCAGCAGCCAACATATACAGGGTCTCAACACTGAAGCTTTCTTT. This codes for CASSQHIQGLNTEAFF.

V is TRBV7-3 and J is TRBJ2-7; tentative D call: TRBD2 (6 bases). CDR3 length equals 14 residues. V was shortened by 3 bases and J by 2 bases, with 11 bases between the two germline ends. The germline V gene has CDR1 SGHTA and CDR2 FQGTGA. DNA of the CDR3: TGTGCCAGCAGCTTGGGGGGAGCCCCCTACGAGCAGTACTTC. Its protein product is CASSLGGAPYEQYF. Full variable domain (rest looked up from reference TRBV7-3 and TRBJ2-7): GAGVSQTPSNKVTEKGKYVELRCDPISGHTALYWYRQSLGQGPEFLIYFQGTGAADDSGLPNDRFFAVRPEGSVSTLKIQRTERGDSAVYLCASSLGGAPYEQYFGPGTRLTVT.

The CDR3 sequence: CASSQDRQVSSYEQYF. CDR3 DNA: TGCGCCAGCAGCCAAGATAGGCAGGTCAGCTCCTACGAGCAGTACTTC. The chain links TRBV4-3 to TRBJ2-7; D not certain. The CDR3 is 16 amino acids. Germline V gene lookup returns CDR1 LGHNA and CDR2 YSLEER. Deletions cut 0 bases from V and 0 bases from J, with 12 bases between.

The chain combines TRBV10-3 with TRBJ2-7, with a weak D call TRBD1 (5 bases). Germline CDR1 is ENHRY and CDR2 is SYGVKD. The CDR3 runs to 12 residues. The germline V and J ends were trimmed by 6 bases and 4 bases, with 10 bases remaining between them. CDR3: CAIRQDSYEQYF. CDR3 coding DNA: TGTGCCATCAGACAAGACAGTTACGAGCAGTACTTC.

This rearrangement joins TRBV7-3 to TRBJ2-7; TRBD2 matches at 9 bases. This CDR3 is 15 amino acids long. The V and J ends lost 2 bases and 5 bases, in that order; junction bases with no gene match: 7. The germline gives CDR1 SGHTA, CDR2 FQGTGA. CDR3 sequence: CASSLSGGGAHEQYF. In DNA form, the CDR3 reads TGTGCCAGCAGCTTATCTGGCGGGGGGGCCCACGAGCAGTACTTC.

The V call is TRBV5-1, the J call TRBJ2-7; 7 nucleotides agree with TRBD2. The closer fit of TRBJ2-5 to the DNA end suggests the J call may be wrong. The germline V gene encodes CDR1 SGHRS and CDR2 YFSETQ. The CDR3 runs 15 residues. For the CDR3, the DNA is TGCGCCAGCAGCTTCGACGGGGGGACTCAAGAGACCCAGTACTTC. Encoded protein: CASSFDGGTQETQYF.

This clone has more than one count but fewer than ten. J is TRBJ1-5 and V is TRBV10-2, with 10 bases fitting TRBD1. Germline V gene lookup returns CDR1 WSHSY and CDR2 SAAADI. J lost 5 bases, V lost 6 bases, and 4 bases had no gene match. The CDR3 spans 14 residues. This chain's CDR3 is CASSRDRGDQPQHF. CDR3 sequence (DNA): TGCGCCAGCAGCCGGGACAGGGGAGATCAGCCCCAGCATTTT.

This clone was seen a few times. The rearrangement links TRBV6-5 to TRBJ1-1; unclear D gene. CDR1 and CDR2 (germline): MNHEY, SVGAGI. V was clipped by 4 bases and J by 1 base, with 7 bases between them. The CDR3 is 13 amino acids. The chain's CDR3 is CASSLRRNTEAFF. The CDR3 DNA sequence: TGTGCCAGCAGTTTGAGGAGGAACACTGAAGCTTTCTTT.

This clone showed up just once. CDR3 DNA: TGTGCCACCAGCAGAGATCCTGGGACTGGGATCGAGCAGTACTTC. Translated: CATSRDPGTGIEQYF. The V and J genes are TRBV15 and TRBJ2-7, with D possibly TRBD2 on 6 matching bases. The V end lost 0 bases, the J end lost 6 bases, and 15 bases lay between the germline ends. The germline V gene encodes CDR1 LNHNV and CDR2 YYDKDF (reference sequence). This CDR3 is built from 15 residues.

The V and J genes are TRBV7-6 and TRBJ1-4; unclear D gene. Per the germline V gene, CDR1 is SGHVS and CDR2 is FNYEAQ. This CDR3 contains 17 residues. V was shortened by 2 bases and J by 2 bases, with 15 bases between the two germline ends. The CDR3 protein is CASSLTPPRLTNEKLFF. Here the CDR3 DNA reads TGTGCCAGCAGCTTAACCCCACCCCGGTTGACTAATGAAAAACTGTTTTTT.

This chain uses TRBV19 with TRBJ1-2, with D unresolved. The CDR3 length is 14 residues. The V gene lost 1 base and the J gene lost 7 bases, with 13 bases spanning the gap. The germline CDR1 and CDR2 sequences are LNHDA and SQIVND (reference sequence). The CDR3 nucleotides read TGTGCCAGTAGTATAGTTTGGAGGGAGGGTGGCTACACCTTC. This sequence encodes CASSIVWREGGYTF.